The 2 T cell receptor beta chains given below trace back to one sample, sequenced in a study of T cell responses to AZD1222 COVID-19 vaccine. The protocol was immunoSEQ multiplex PCR, while the TCRdb copy is restricted to in-frame clones and leaves out a portion. The table records some 82,000 clones, 90% of them present only once. The source was peripheral blood, collected on day 0 of AZD1222 vaccination. These receptors all stem from an adult in good health.

The chain carries TRBV7-8 and TRBJ1-5; TRBD1 matches at 10 bases. With V trimmed by 1 base and J by 3 bases, 6 bases remained unmatched. CDR1 is SGHVS, CDR2 FQNEAQ, per germline. CDR3 length: 17 residues. CDR3 coding DNA: TGTGCCAGCAGCTTAGGCGGGACAGGGGCCGACAATCAGCCCCAGCATTTT. Protein sequence: CASSLGGTGADNQPQHF.

The chain links TRBV7-9 to TRBJ2-3; 14 positions match TRBD2. The CDR3 covers 15 residues. V dropped 4 bases and J dropped 7; count of bases not matched to a gene: 4. The germline CDR1 and CDR2 sequences are SEHNR and FQNEAQ (reference sequence). Here the CDR3 reads CASSSGTSGGHTQYF. The CDR3 DNA reads as TGTGCCAGCAGCTCCGGGACTAGCGGGGGACATACGCAGTATTTT.